This TCR beta chain was retrieved from a study of T-cell reconstitution after alpha-beta-depleted transplantation in children (dated by TCRdb to about 2016). For the study in its entirety: Using TCR repertoire profiling, the study quantitatively followed how T-cell immune reconstitution unfolded in children after TCRalphabeta/CD19-depleted allogeneic hematopoietic cell transplantation.

CDR1 and CDR2, looked up from the germline V gene, are SGHRS and YFSETQ. From the cysteine through the phenylalanine, the CDR3 covers 15 amino acids. CDR3 DNA is the only sequence kept; it has 45 bases, read in frame from the first base. V is clipped by 1 base and J by 0 bases, and the sequence between their germline boundaries is 10 bases long. The library was prepared using PCR. The run used an Illumina HiSeq 2500. TCR libraries were prepared with molecular barcoding, using unique molecular identifiers to normalize TCRbeta repertoire quantification. TCRdb handled the public reads itself, with Q25 trimming in fastp and clone calling in MiXCR, and kept productive beta chains. CDR3 protein duplicates are merged, each entry listing the most common genes and DNA. Present in this sample are around 340,000 distinct CDR3 sequences, less than 15% of which were seen just once. The ten largest clones add up to 4% to 5.5% of the sample.

This clonotype was observed many times. It has no known antigen specificity. No base-level quality is on record; no much larger clone is a single base apart. The V and J genes are TRBV5-1 and TRBJ1-1; matching of 5 bases hints at TRBD1 as the D gene. The sequence came from a human donor who donated a stem cell graft to a child with Fanconi anemia. This specimen was PBMCs, taken from the stem cell graft. The sequence in DNA is TGCGCCAGCAGCTTGCGTCAGGGTATGAACACTGAAGCTTTCTTT. This codes for CASSLRQGMNTEAFF.